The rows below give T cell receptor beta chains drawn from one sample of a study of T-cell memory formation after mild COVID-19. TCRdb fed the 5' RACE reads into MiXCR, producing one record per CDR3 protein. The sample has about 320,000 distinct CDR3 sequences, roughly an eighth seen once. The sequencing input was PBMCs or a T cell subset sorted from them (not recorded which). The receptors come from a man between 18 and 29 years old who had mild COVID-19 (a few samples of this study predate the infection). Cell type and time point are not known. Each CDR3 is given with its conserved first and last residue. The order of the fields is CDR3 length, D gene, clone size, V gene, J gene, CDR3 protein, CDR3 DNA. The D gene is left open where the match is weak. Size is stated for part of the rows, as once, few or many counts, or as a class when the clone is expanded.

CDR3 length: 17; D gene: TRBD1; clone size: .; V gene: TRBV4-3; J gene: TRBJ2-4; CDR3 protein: CASSRSRQGATKNIQYF; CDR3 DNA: TGCGCCAGCAGCCGTTCACGCCAGGGGGCAACCAAAAACATTCAGTACTTC
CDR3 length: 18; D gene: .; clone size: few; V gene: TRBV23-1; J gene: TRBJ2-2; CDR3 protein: CASSPASRTAMNTGELFF; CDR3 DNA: TGCGCCAGCAGTCCCGCTTCCAGGACAGCAATGAACACCGGGGAGCTGTTTTTT
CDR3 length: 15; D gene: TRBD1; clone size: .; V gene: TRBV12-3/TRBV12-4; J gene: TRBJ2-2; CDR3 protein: CASSFRGLATGELFF; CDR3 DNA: TGTGCCAGCAGTTTTAGGGGGCTGGCCACCGGGGAGCTGTTTTTT
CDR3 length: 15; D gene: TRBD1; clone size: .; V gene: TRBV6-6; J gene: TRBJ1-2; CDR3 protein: CASSYLQGAGYGYTF; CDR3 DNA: TGTGCCAGCAGTTACTTACAGGGGGCAGGTTATGGCTACACCTTC
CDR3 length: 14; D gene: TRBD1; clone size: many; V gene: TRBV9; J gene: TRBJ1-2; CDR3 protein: CASSYGTGGTGYTF; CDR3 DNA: TGTGCCAGCAGCTACGGGACAGGGGGCACTGGCTACACCTTC
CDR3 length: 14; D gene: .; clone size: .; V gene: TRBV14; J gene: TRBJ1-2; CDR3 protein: CASTPAAGNYGYTF; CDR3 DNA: TGTGCCAGCACCCCGGCGGCAGGAAACTATGGCTACACCTTC
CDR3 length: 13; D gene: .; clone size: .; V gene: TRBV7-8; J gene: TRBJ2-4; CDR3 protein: CASSAGSKNIQYF; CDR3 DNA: TGTGCCAGCAGCGCAGGGTCCAAAAACATTCAGTACTTC
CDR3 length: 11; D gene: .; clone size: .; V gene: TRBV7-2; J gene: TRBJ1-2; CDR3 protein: CASSRVYGYTF; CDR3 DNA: TGTGCCAGCAGCCGGGTTTATGGCTACACCTTC
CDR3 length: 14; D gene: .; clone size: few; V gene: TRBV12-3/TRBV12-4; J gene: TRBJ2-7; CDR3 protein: CASSIDRISYEQYF; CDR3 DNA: TGTGCCAGCAGTATAGATAGGATCTCCTACGAGCAGTACTTC
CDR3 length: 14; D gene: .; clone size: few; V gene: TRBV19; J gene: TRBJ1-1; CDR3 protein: CASRREDTYTEAFF; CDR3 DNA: TGTGCCAGTAGGAGGGAAGACACCTACACTGAAGCTTTCTTT
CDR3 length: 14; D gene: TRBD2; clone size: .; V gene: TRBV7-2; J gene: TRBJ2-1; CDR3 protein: CASSLLGGGDEQFF; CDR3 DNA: TGTGCCAGCAGCTTATTGGGCGGGGGGGATGAGCAGTTCTTC
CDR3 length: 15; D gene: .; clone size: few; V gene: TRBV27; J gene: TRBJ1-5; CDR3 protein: CASSLRGLPNQPQHF; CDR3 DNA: TGTGCCAGCAGTTTAAGGGGACTCCCGAATCAGCCCCAGCATTTT
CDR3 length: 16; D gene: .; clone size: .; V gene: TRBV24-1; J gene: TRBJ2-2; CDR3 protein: CATSDPRLDYTGELFF; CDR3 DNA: TGTGCCACCAGTGACCCCAGGCTAGATTACACCGGGGAGCTGTTTTTT